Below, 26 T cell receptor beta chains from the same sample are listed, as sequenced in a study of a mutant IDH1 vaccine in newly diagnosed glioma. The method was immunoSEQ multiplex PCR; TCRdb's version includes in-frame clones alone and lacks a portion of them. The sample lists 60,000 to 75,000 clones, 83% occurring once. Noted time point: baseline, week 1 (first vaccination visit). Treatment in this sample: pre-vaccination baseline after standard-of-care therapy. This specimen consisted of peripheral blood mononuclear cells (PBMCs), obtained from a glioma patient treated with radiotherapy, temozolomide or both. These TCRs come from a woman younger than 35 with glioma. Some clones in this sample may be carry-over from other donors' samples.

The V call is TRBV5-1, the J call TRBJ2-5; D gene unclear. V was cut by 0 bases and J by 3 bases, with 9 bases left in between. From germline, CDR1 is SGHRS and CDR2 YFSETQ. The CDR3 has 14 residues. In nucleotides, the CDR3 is TGCGCCAGCAGCTTGGGGGGTAACGAAGAGACCCAGTACTTC. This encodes CASSLGGNEETQYF.

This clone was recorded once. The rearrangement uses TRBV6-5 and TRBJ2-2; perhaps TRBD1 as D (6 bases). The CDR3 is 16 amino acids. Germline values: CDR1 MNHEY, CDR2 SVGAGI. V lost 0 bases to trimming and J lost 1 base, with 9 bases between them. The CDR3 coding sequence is TGTGCCAGCAGTTACTCGGACAGTTTGAACACCGGGGAGCTGTTTTTT. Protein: CASSYSDSLNTGELFF.

As DNA, the CDR3 is TGTGCCAGCAGCCAAGAGATTGGTCGGGAGCAGTACTTC. It yields the protein CASSQEIGREQYF. The chain joins TRBV4-2 to TRBJ2-7, with D unclear. Germline V gives CDR1 LGHNA, CDR2 YNFKEQ. The length of the CDR3 is 13 residues. Trimming took off 0 bases at V and 7 bases at J, with 10 bases between the two ends.

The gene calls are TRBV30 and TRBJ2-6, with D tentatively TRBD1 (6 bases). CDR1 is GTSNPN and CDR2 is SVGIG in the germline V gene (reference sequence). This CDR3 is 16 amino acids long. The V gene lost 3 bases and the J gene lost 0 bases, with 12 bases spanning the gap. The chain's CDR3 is CAWRAGVSSGANVLTF. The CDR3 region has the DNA TGTGCCTGGAGGGCAGGGGTCAGCTCTGGGGCCAACGTCCTGACTTTC.

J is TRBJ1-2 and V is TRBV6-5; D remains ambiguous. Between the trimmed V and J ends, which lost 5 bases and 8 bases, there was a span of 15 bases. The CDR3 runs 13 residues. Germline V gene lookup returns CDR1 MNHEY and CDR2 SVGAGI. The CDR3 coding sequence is TGTGCCAGCAGTCCCGAGGCTTGGTACGGCTACACCTTC. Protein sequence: CASSPEAWYGYTF.

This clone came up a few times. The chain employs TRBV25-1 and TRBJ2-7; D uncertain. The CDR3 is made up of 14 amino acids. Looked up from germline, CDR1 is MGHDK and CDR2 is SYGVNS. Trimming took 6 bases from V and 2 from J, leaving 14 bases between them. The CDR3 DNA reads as TGTGCCAGCAGGGGAATTGGGTTACCCTACGAGCAGTACTTC. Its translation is CASRGIGLPYEQYF.

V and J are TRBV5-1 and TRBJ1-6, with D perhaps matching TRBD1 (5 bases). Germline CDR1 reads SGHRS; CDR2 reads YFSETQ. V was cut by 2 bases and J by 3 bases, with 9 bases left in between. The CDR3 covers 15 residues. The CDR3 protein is CASSFTGDYNSPLHF. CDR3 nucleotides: TGCGCCAGCAGCTTTACAGGAGACTATAATTCACCCCTCCACTTT.

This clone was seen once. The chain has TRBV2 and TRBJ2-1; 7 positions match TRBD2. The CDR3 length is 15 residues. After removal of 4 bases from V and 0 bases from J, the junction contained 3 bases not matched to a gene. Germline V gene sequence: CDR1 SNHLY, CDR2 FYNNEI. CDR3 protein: CASSGAGSSYNEQFF. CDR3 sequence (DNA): TGTGCCAGCAGTGGAGCGGGAAGCTCCTACAATGAGCAGTTCTTC.

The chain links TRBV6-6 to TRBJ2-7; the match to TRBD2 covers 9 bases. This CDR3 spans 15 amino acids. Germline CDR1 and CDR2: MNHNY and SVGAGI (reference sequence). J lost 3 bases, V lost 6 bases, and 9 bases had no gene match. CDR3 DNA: TGTGCCAGCAGCCCGGGGCGGGGGGGTGGCTACGAGCAGTACTTC. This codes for CASSPGRGGGYEQYF.

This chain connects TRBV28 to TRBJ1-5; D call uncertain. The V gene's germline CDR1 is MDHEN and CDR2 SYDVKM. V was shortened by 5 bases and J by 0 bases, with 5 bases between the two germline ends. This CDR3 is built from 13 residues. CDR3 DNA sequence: TGTGCCAGCAGTCTACATAGCAATCAGCCCCAGCATTTT. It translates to CASSLHSNQPQHF.

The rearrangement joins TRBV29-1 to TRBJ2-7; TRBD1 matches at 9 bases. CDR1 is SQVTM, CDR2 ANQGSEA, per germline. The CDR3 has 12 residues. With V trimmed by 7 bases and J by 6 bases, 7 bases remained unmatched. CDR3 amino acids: CSAIGQGPEQYF. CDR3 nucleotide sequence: TGCAGCGCGATAGGACAGGGGCCCGAGCAGTACTTC.

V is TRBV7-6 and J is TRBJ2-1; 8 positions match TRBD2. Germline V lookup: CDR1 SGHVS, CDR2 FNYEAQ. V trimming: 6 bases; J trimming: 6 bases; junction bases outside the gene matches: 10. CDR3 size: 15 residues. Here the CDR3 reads CASREGVAGSNEQFF. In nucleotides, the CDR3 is TGTGCCAGCAGAGAAGGGGTAGCGGGGTCCAATGAGCAGTTCTTC. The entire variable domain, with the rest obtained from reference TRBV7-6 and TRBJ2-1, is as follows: GAGVSQSPRYKVTKRGQDVALRCDPISGHVSLYWYRQALGQGPEFLTYFNYEAQQDKSGLPNDRFSAERPEGSISTLTIQRTEQRDSAMYRCASREGVAGSNEQFFGPGTRLTVL.

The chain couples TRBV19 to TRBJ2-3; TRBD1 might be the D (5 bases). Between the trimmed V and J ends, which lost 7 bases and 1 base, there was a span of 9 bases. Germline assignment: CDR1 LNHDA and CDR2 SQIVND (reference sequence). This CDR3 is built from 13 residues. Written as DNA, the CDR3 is TGTGCCAGTACTCAGGGTGGCACAGATACGCAGTATTTT. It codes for CASTQGGTDTQYF.

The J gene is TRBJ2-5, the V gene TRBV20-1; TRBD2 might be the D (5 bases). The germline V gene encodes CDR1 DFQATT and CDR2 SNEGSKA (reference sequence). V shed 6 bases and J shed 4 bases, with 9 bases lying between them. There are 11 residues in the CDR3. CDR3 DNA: TGCAGTGCCGTCCGGGGAGAGACCCAGTACTTC. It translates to CSAVRGETQYF.

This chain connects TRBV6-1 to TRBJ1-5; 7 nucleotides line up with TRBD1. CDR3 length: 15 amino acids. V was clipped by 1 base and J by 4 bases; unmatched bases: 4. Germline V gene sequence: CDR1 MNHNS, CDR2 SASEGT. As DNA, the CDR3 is TGTGCCAGCAGTGAAGAGGGGGCCCTAAATCAGCCCCAGCATTTT. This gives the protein CASSEEGALNQPQHF.

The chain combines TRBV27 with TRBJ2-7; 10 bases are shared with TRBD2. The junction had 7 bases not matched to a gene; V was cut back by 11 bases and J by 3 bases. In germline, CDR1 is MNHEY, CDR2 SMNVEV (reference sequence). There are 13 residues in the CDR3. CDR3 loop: CASSGTSDYEQYF. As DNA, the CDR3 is TGTGCCTCCTCCGGGACTAGCGACTACGAGCAGTACTTC.

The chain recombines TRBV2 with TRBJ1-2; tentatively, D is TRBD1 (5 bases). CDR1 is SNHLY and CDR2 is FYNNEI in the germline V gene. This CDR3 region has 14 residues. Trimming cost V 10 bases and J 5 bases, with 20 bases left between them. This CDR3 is CAIGGKGLSYGYTF. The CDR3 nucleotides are TGTGCCATCGGGGGTAAGGGGTTGTCTTATGGCTACACCTTC.

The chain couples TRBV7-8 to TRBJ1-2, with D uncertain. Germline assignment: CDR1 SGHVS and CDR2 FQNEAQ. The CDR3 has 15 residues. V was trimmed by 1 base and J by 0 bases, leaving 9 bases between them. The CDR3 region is CASSLGGRTNYGYTF. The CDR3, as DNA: TGTGCCAGCAGCTTAGGAGGACGGACTAACTATGGCTACACCTTC.

The CDR3 protein is CSVERQSGPGTDTQYF. The CDR3 bases are TGCAGCGTGGAAAGACAATCAGGGCCGGGCACAGATACGCAGTATTTT. The gene calls are TRBV29-1 and TRBJ2-3; D might be TRBD1 (5 bases). The CDR3 length is 16 residues. From germline, CDR1 is SQVTM and CDR2 ANQGSEA. The V end lost 6 bases, the J end lost 1 base, and 20 bases lay between the germline ends.

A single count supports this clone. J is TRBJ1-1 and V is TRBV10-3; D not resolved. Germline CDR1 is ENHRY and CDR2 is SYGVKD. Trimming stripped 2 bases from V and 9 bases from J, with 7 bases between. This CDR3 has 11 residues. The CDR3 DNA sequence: TGTGCCATCAGTGAGCAGGACCAAGCTTTCTTT. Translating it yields CAISEQDQAFF.

This chain's CDR3 is CASSVIAGGLADTQYF. The CDR3, as DNA: TGTGCCAGCAGCGTCATAGCGGGGGGGCTGGCAGATACGCAGTATTTT. This sequence joins TRBV9 and TRBJ2-3; TRBD2 matches 11 bases. Germline V CDR1 and CDR2: SGDLS, YYNGEE. CDR3 size: 16 residues. V lost 2 bases to trimming and J lost 4 bases; unmatched junction nucleotides: 6.

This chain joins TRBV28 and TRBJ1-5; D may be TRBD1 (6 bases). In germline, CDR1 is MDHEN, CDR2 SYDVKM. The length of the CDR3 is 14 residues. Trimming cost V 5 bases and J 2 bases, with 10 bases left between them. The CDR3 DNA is TGTGCCAGCAGTCCGGGACAACGCAATCAGCCCCAGCATTTT. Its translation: CASSPGQRNQPQHF. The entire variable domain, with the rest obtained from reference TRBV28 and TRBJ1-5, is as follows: DVKVTQSSRYLVKRTGEKVFLECVQDMDHENMFWYRQDPGLGLRLIYFSYDVKMKEKGDIPEGYSVSREKKERFSLILESASTNQTSMYLCASSPGQRNQPQHFGDGTRLSIL.

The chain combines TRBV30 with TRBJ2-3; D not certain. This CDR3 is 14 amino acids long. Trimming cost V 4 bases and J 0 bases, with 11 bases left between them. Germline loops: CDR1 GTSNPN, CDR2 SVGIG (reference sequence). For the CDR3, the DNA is TGTGCCTGGATCCCCTGGGGTAGCACAGATACGCAGTATTTT. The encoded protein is CAWIPWGSTDTQYF. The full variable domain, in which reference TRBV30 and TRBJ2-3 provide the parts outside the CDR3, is SQTIHQWPATLVQPVGSPLSLECTVEGTSNPNLYWYRQAAGRGLQLLFYSVGIGQISSEVPQNLSASRPQDRQFILSSKKLLLSDSGFYLCAWIPWGSTDTQYFGPGTRLTVL.

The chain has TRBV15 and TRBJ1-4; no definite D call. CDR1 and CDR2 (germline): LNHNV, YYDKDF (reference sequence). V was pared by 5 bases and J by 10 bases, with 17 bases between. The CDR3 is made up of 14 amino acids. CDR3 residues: CATSGGPQDVKLFF. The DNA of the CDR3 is TGTGCCACCAGCGGAGGACCTCAGGATGTAAAACTGTTTTTT.

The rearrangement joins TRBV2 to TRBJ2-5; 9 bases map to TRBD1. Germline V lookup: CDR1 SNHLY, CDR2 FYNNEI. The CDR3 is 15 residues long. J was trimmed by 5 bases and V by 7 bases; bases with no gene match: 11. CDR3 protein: CASIRGTGPRETQYF. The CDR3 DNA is TGTGCCAGCATCAGAGGGACAGGGCCCCGGGAGACCCAGTACTTC.

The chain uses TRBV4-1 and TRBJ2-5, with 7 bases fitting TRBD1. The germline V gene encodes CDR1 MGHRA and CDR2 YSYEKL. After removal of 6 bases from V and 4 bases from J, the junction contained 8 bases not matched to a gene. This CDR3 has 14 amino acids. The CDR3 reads CASSAARGPETQYF. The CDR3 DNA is TGCGCCAGCAGTGCCGCTAGGGGGCCAGAGACCCAGTACTTC.